This paragraph covers one T cell receptor (beta chain) sequence. Its specificity is unknown. No infections or other immune events were documented during collection. This sample was included in a study of identifying expanded T cells in peripheral blood. Study-wide points: About 1.2 clones differed between technical replicates, versus approximately 17 and 20 over time. Across healthy donors, higher total template counts meant significantly greater roughly two-week count variance.

Clones were read by immunoSEQ multiplex PCR, and TCRdb kept only the in-frame ones, dropping some. The sample has about 100,000 clones, about 90% seen once; the top ten hold approximately 5.7%. The sequence derives from a person aged 18-70 years in good health. Sequencing used blood.

CDR3 coding DNA: TGTGCCACCCTACCCATGACGGGGGCTAATACGCAGTATTTT. It specifies CATLPMTGANTQYF. V gene TRBV19 combines with J gene TRBJ2-3; perhaps D is TRBD1 or TRBD2 (6 bases each). This CDR3 contains 14 residues. The germline V gene encodes CDR1 LNHDA and CDR2 SQIVND (reference sequence). V shed 10 bases and J shed 7 bases, with 21 bases lying between them.